What follows are 13 T cell receptor beta chains derived from one specimen sequenced in a study of blood T cell repertoires in COVID-19 (dated by TCRdb to 2018 to 2020). Libraries were made using the immunoSEQ multiplex PCR assay. Here the immuneACCESS table is served through TCRdb, limited to in-frame sequences with V and J called. Missing clones are a known gap in these copies; in checked studies unresolved V genes cover under half, and the rest lacks a known reason. The table for this sample lists more than 300,000 clones; about 90% of them were counted only once. The ten biggest clones cover about 1% of the sample. Material for sequencing was peripheral blood. The receptors here all came from a woman in her thirties or forties with COVID-19, enrolled during active disease.

The genes are TRBV7-3 and TRBJ1-1, with 7 bases that match TRBD1. V lost 5 bases to trimming and J lost 3 bases; unmatched junction nucleotides: 9. Germline CDR1 reads SGHTA; CDR2 reads FQGTGA. CDR3 length: 15 residues. DNA for the CDR3: TGTGCCAGCAGCCAAGGTTGGGGGACAGACACTGAAGCTTTCTTT. It translates to CASSQGWGTDTEAFF. Looking up the rest from reference TRBV7-3 and TRBJ1-1 gives the full variable domain: GAGVSQTPSNKVTEKGKYVELRCDPISGHTALYWYRQSLGQGPEFLIYFQGTGAADDSGLPNDRFFAVRPEGSVSTLKIQRTERGDSAVYLCASSQGWGTDTEAFFGQGTRLTVV.

The chain combines TRBV7-2 with TRBJ1-2; D gene ambiguous. The germline V gene encodes CDR1 SGHTA and CDR2 FQGNSA. Trimming took 5 bases from V and 2 from J, leaving 12 bases between them. There are 14 residues in the CDR3. This CDR3 reads CASSPEQVNYGYTF. The DNA for the CDR3 is TGTGCCAGCAGCCCAGAGCAGGTCAACTATGGCTACACCTTC.

This chain's CDR3 is CASSYPDSSGANVLTF. The CDR3 DNA reads TGCGCCAGCAGCTACCCGGACAGCTCTGGGGCCAACGTCCTGACTTTC. This rearrangement joins TRBV5-1 to TRBJ2-6; possibly TRBD1 for D (6 bases). The CDR3 has 16 residues. Trimming stripped 3 bases from V and 0 bases from J, with 10 bases between. From germline, CDR1 is SGHRS and CDR2 YFSETQ.

The CDR3 spells CASSQDGEQGDEKLFF. The CDR3 bases are TGCGCCAGCAGCCAAGATGGGGAGCAGGGGGATGAAAAACTGTTTTTT. The chain recombines TRBV4-3 with TRBJ1-4, with 7 positions matching TRBD1. V gave up 0 bases and J gave up 6 bases; unmatched junction bases: 7. The germline V gene encodes CDR1 LGHNA and CDR2 YSLEER. The CDR3 is 16 amino acids.

The chain links TRBV28 to TRBJ1-2; D perhaps matches TRBD1 (5 bases). Germline lookup yields CDR1 MDHEN and CDR2 SYDVKM. The length of the CDR3 is 13 residues. Between the trimmed V and J ends, which lost 6 bases and 8 bases, there was a span of 16 bases. DNA for the CDR3: TGTGCCAGCAGGATCGACAGTCTGAGCGGCTACACCTTC. Protein product: CASRIDSLSGYTF.

The chain links TRBV27 to TRBJ1-1; D might be TRBD1 (5 bases). There are 17 residues in the CDR3. Trimming removed 2 bases at V and 2 bases at J, with 18 bases between. CDR1 is MNHEY and CDR2 is SMNVEV in the germline V gene (reference sequence). The CDR3 loop is CASSLSRRGRFNTEAFF. The CDR3 DNA sequence: TGTGCCAGCAGTTTAAGTCGTAGGGGTAGGTTTAACACTGAAGCTTTCTTT.

The chain employs TRBV5-1 and TRBJ1-6, with D maybe TRBD1 (6 bases). Germline assignment: CDR1 SGHRS and CDR2 YFSETQ. CDR3 length: 15 amino acids. Trimming took 0 bases from V and 7 from J, leaving 11 bases between them. The CDR3 DNA sequence: TGCGCCAGCAGCTTGGGAGGGGGTTCGAATTCACCCCTCCACTTT. This codes for CASSLGGGSNSPLHF.

The rearrangement joins TRBV28 to TRBJ2-5, with TRBD1 matching over 9 bases. This CDR3 is built from 14 residues. Per the germline V gene, CDR1 is MDHEN and CDR2 is SYDVKM. Germline trimming cut 6 bases from V and 5 bases from J; bases unmatched to any gene: 7. The CDR3: CASRDRDRAETQYF. The CDR3, as DNA: TGTGCCAGCAGGGACCGGGACAGGGCGGAGACCCAGTACTTC.

The chain is built from TRBV18 and TRBJ1-3; no reliable D call. Trimming left V 4 bases short and J 0 bases short, with 10 bases between. CDR3 size: 15 residues. The germline V gene encodes CDR1 KGHSH and CDR2 LQKENI. CDR3 in amino acids: CASSRDTSSGNTIYF. In DNA, the CDR3 is TGTGCCAGCTCACGAGACACCAGCTCTGGAAACACCATATATTTT.

The rearrangement uses TRBV4-3 and TRBJ2-7; a possible D gene is TRBD1 (5 bases). CDR1 is LGHNA, CDR2 YSLEER, per germline. The CDR3 loop spans 15 amino acids. V was trimmed by 2 bases and J by 4 bases, leaving 15 bases between them. This CDR3 reads CASSQKGSWMYEQYF. The CDR3 DNA is TGCGCCAGCAGCCAAAAGGGGTCTTGGATGTACGAGCAGTACTTC.

This chain joins TRBV5-1 and TRBJ2-1; 10 bases match TRBD1. CDR1 is SGHRS and CDR2 is YFSETQ in the germline V gene. The CDR3 covers 16 residues. J gave up 10 bases and V 4 bases, and 14 bases lay outside the gene matches. The CDR3 sequence is CASSPLPGQGNGEQFF. The CDR3 DNA follows: TGCGCCAGCAGCCCCTTACCGGGACAGGGGAATGGGGAGCAGTTCTTC.

This clone has only one observation. V gene TRBV11-2 combines with J gene TRBJ1-4; D ambiguous. This CDR3 contains 16 residues. V shed 6 bases and J shed 0 bases, with 14 bases lying between them. Per germline, CDR1 SGHAT and CDR2 FQNNGV. CDR3 loop: CASSQGRGATNEKLFF. The CDR3 nucleotides are TGTGCCAGCAGTCAAGGACGGGGTGCAACTAATGAAAAACTGTTTTTT.

V gene TRBV28 combines with J gene TRBJ1-5; D unclear. V shed 4 bases and J shed 7 bases, with 14 bases lying between them. CDR1 is MDHEN and CDR2 is SYDVKM in the germline V gene. The CDR3 length is 14 residues. DNA for the CDR3: TGTGCCAGCAGTTCCCCGGCTGGCGGGCAGCCCCAGCATTTT. This translates into CASSSPAGGQPQHF.